This T cell receptor beta chain was sequenced for a study of metastatic and nonmetastatic thyroid tumors. Study information: Repertoire comparison spanned blood and tumor or nodule tissue of malignant and benign thyroid patients.

TCRdb re-called clones from the PCR reads using MiXCR. The sample includes over 50,000 clones, roughly 29% of them seen just once. The CDR3 has 17 residues. Per germline, CDR1 MNHNS and CDR2 SASEGT. Trimming removed 5 bases from V and 4 bases from J; junction bases left unmatched: 12. Before thyroid surgery, none of the patients had received any treatment. The sequence was obtained from a female donor with papillary thyroid cancer or a benign thyroid nodule (not recorded which). Some clones in this sample may be carry-over from other donors' samples. This chain connects TRBV6-1 to TRBJ2-5; 11 bases fit TRBD2. Material: blood. CDR3 loop: CASSRGTSGHLGETQYF. The CDR3 coding sequence is TGTGCCAGCAGTCGAGGGACTAGCGGCCACTTGGGAGAGACCCAGTACTTC.